The text below deals with one TCR beta chain. Germline values: CDR1 SGHVS, CDR2 FQNEAQ. This CDR3 is 16 amino acids long. Trimming left V 1 base short and J 0 bases short, with 10 bases between. The record originates from a study of control samples from healthy donors and cancer patients. Some clones are missing from TCRdb's copy, which holds only in-frame ones; the method was immunoSEQ multiplex PCR. The data hold roughly 80,000 clones, with about 90% observed a single time. Source material: blood. This TCR derives from a man aged 45-65 years in good health. The J gene is TRBJ1-3, the V gene TRBV7-8; D uncertain. The CDR3 is CASSLDLELSGNTIYF. DNA of the CDR3: TGTGCCAGCAGCTTAGACTTAGAACTCTCTGGAAACACCATATATTTT.